These 30 T cell receptor beta chains came from one sample sequenced in a study of glioma-infiltrating T cells. Amplification of TCR alpha and beta CDR3 regions from RNA used iRepertoire nested multiplex PCR. TCRdb fed the multiplex PCR reads into MiXCR, producing one record per CDR3 protein. The sample lists approximately 120,000 distinct CDR3 sequences; roughly 24% were seen once. The sequenced sample consisted of glioma tissue, nonneoplastic brain tissue, or PBMCs (not recorded which). All receptors come from a human donor with low-grade glioma or glioblastoma, undergoing nonglioma brain surgery, or in good health (not recorded which).

This clonotype was observed at least ten times. The V and J genes are TRBV7-6 and TRBJ2-1; TRBD2 is a possible D gene (6 bases). CDR1 is SGHVS, CDR2 FNYEAQ, per germline. This CDR3 spans 14 amino acids. V was clipped by 1 base and J by 9 bases, with 13 bases between them. Here the CDR3 DNA reads TGTGCCAGCAGCTTAGATCTAGTCGGGGGTGAGCAGTTCTTC. This translates into CASSLDLVGGEQFF.

With regard to this clonotype: A much larger clone lies a single base off, so this may be a read error. V gene TRBV28 combines with J gene TRBJ1-1; TRBD1 aligns across 7 bases. This CDR3 region has 14 residues. Germline lookup yields CDR1 MDHEN and CDR2 SYDVKM. V shed 5 bases, J shed 0 bases, and the junction held 3 bases outside the gene matches. CDR3 sequence (DNA): TGTGCCAGCAGTCAGGGGGGAATGAACACTGAAGCTTTCTTT. It is translated as CASSQGGMNTEAFF.

The table lists this clonotype with a few counts. The V and J genes are TRBV4-3 and TRBJ2-1; D is unresolved. This CDR3 region has 15 residues. V was pared by 0 bases and J by 0 bases, with 6 bases between. Germline CDR1 LGHNA, CDR2 YSLEER. The DNA of the CDR3 is TGCGCCAGCAGCCAAGAAGTGGGCTCCTACAATGAGCAGTTCTTC. Translating it yields CASSQEVGSYNEQFF.

This clonotype was picked up a small number of times. The V gene is TRBV12-3 or TRBV12-4, the J gene TRBJ2-2, with a tentative D call TRBD1 (6 bases). V lost 5 bases and J 5 bases, leaving 18 bases between the germline ends. The CDR3 is made up of 16 amino acids. The CDR3 DNA sequence: TGTGCCAGCAGTCCCCCTGTCGCAGGGGCAACCGGGGAGCTGTTTTTT. Translating gives CASSPPVAGATGELFF.

This clonotype was counted at least ten times. V is TRBV2 and J is TRBJ2-7, with 8 bases that match TRBD2. CDR1 is SNHLY, CDR2 FYNNEI, per germline. CDR3 length: 14 amino acids. The J segment lost 2 bases and the V segment lost 4 bases, leaving 4 bases of the junction unmatched. Here the CDR3 reads CASSAAGVPYEQYF. CDR3 DNA sequence: TGTGCCAGCAGTGCAGCGGGAGTCCCCTACGAGCAGTACTTC.

About this clonotype itself: A much larger clone sits a single nucleotide away, making a read error possible. The V and J genes are TRBV2 and TRBJ2-1; D is undetermined. Germline CDR1 is SNHLY and CDR2 is FYNNEI. The CDR3 contains 12 residues. This CDR3 is CASSADYSERFF. CDR3 in DNA: TGTGCCAGCAGTGCTGATTATAGTGAGCGGTTCTTC.

This CDR3 is CSVDTAGSNNEQFF. DNA for the CDR3: TGCAGCGTTGATACGGCAGGGTCCAACAATGAGCAGTTCTTC. The chain carries TRBV29-1 and TRBJ2-1; D possibly corresponds to TRBD1 (5 bases). The V gene's germline CDR1 is SQVTM and CDR2 ANQGSEA. The CDR3 is 14 residues long. Trimming took off 3 bases at V and 5 bases at J, with 14 bases between the two ends.

V and J are TRBV5-4 and TRBJ2-2, with 12 positions matching TRBD2. CDR1 is SGHNT and CDR2 is YYREEE in the germline V gene (reference sequence). The CDR3 is 16 residues long. The V gene end was trimmed by 5 bases and the J gene end by 4 bases; junction bases not matched to a gene: 6. CDR3 sequence reads: CASSSRLAGATGELFF. CDR3 DNA sequence: TGTGCCAGCAGTTCACGACTAGCGGGAGCCACCGGGGAGCTGTTTTTT.

The V call is TRBV3-1, the J call TRBJ2-3; D remains ambiguous. V lost 8 bases to trimming and J lost 4 bases, with 19 bases between them. The CDR3 is 15 residues long. Germline V lookup: CDR1 LGHDT, CDR2 YNNKEL (reference sequence). Here the CDR3 DNA reads TGTGCCAGCCGCCCCGTCCCCACGACCGCAGATACGCAGTATTTT. This encodes CASRPVPTTADTQYF.

As concerns this clonotype: Since a much larger clone is just one base distant, this may be a read error. The chain has TRBV25-1 and TRBJ2-1; D may correspond to TRBD1 or TRBD2 (6 bases each). The CDR3 sequence is 15 residues long. Germline V gene sequence: CDR1 MGHDK, CDR2 SYGVNS. The CDR3 DNA sequence: TGTGCCACCGGGGGCGACGGGTGGAACTACAATGAGCAGTTATTC. This gives the protein CATGGDGWNYNEQLF.

Comment on this clonotype: A much larger clonotype is one base distant, so this may be a read error. The gene calls are TRBV20-1 and TRBJ2-7, with 12 bases lining up with TRBD2. The length of the CDR3 is 20 residues. Germline CDR1 reads DFQATT; CDR2 reads SNEGSKA (reference sequence). With V trimmed by 6 bases and J by 3 bases, 24 bases remained unmatched. As DNA, the CDR3 is TGCAGTGCCTACCCAAGGGAGGGGGCTAGCGGGAGGGCAGCGGGCTACGAGCAGTACTTC. Translating gives CSAYPREGASGRAAGYEQYF.

The gene calls are TRBV6-1 and TRBJ2-7, with 12 bases identical to TRBD1. Germline V gene sequence: CDR1 MNHNS, CDR2 SASEGT. This CDR3 spans 13 amino acids. V shed 8 bases and J 7 bases; nucleotides not matched to a gene: 6. The CDR3 sequence: CASRDRGLDEQYF. CDR3 coding DNA: TGTGCCAGCCGGGACAGGGGGCTTGATGAGCAGTACTTC.

There are many counts of this clonotype. The chain has TRBV27 and TRBJ1-2; the match to TRBD1 covers 8 bases. The germline V gene has CDR1 MNHEY and CDR2 SMNVEV (reference sequence). This CDR3 contains 15 residues. V gave up 5 bases and J gave up 3 bases; unmatched junction bases: 8. The CDR3 bases are TGTGCCAGCAGTCTCGACAGGGGATTCCACTATGGCTACACCTTC. This translates into CASSLDRGFHYGYTF.

The V call is TRBV6-8, the J call TRBJ1-5; possibly TRBD1 for D (5 bases). Germline CDR1 is MNHGY and CDR2 is SAAAGT. The ends were cut back, 2 bases at V and 0 bases at J, with 14 bases in the middle. This CDR3 has 17 amino acids. The CDR3 here is CASSYGTAIYSNQPQHF. The CDR3, as DNA: TGTGCCAGCAGTTACGGGACCGCCATCTATAGCAATCAGCCCCAGCATTTT.

This clonotype was counted at least ten times. This chain joins TRBV7-9 and TRBJ1-4; D may be TRBD1 (6 bases). V shed 5 bases and J shed 7 bases, with 11 bases lying between them. From germline, CDR1 is SEHNR and CDR2 FQNEAQ (reference sequence). The CDR3 loop spans 13 amino acids. CDR3 in DNA: TGTGCCAGCAGCGTACAGGGAATTGAAAAACTGTTTTTT. Encoded protein: CASSVQGIEKLFF.

As regards this clonotype: A single base separates this from a much larger clone, so it may be a read error. The rearrangement uses TRBV4-2 and TRBJ2-1, with D maybe TRBD2 (6 bases). This CDR3 comprises 17 residues. Per germline, CDR1 LGHNA and CDR2 YNFKEQ. CDR3 region: CAGSQDLQGGSYNEQFF. The CDR3 DNA reads as TGTGCCGGCAGCCAAGATTTGCAGGGAGGTTCCTACAATGAGCAGTTCTTC.

The table lists this clonotype with many counts. This rearrangement joins TRBV18 to TRBJ1-5, with a tentative D call TRBD1 (6 bases). There are 17 residues in the CDR3. The ends were cut back, 3 bases at V and 4 bases at J, with 19 bases in the middle. Germline loops: CDR1 KGHSH, CDR2 LQKENI. The CDR3 spells CASSPGTPSGGNQPQHF. The CDR3 coding sequence is TGTGCCAGCTCACCTGGGACACCGTCGGGGGGGAATCAGCCCCAGCATTTT.

V is TRBV3-1 and J is TRBJ2-5; 12 positions match TRBD2. Trimming cost V 4 bases and J 5 bases; bases outside gene matches: 5. Germline V lookup: CDR1 LGHDT, CDR2 YNNKEL (reference sequence). This CDR3 comprises 15 residues. This CDR3 is CASSPTSGSDETQYF. The DNA of the CDR3 is TGTGCCAGCAGCCCGACTAGCGGGAGTGATGAGACCCAGTACTTC.

This clonotype was found a few times. The chain carries TRBV29-1 and TRBJ1-2; 8 nucleotides align to TRBD1. Germline assignment: CDR1 SQVTM and CDR2 ANQGSEA. V lost 6 bases to trimming and J lost 4 bases; unmatched junction nucleotides: 7. The CDR3 is 13 residues long. The CDR3 sequence is CSVGQGESYGYTF. In nucleotides, the CDR3 is TGCAGCGTCGGACAGGGCGAGAGCTATGGCTACACCTTC.

In its sample, this clonotype was seen once. The junction shows a germline mismatch at one end, possibly a read error. This chain links TRBV6-5 with TRBJ2-6; TRBD2 is a possible D gene (6 bases). CDR1 and CDR2 from the germline V gene are MNHEY and SVGAGI. The length of the CDR3 is 17 residues. The CDR3 DNA is TGTGCCAGCACGGGACTTTCGCTGCACTCTGAGGCCAACGTCCTCACTTTC. Translating it yields CASTGLSLHSEANVLTF.

The chain is built from TRBV5-4 and TRBJ1-1; D not certain. Germline loops: CDR1 SGHNT, CDR2 YYREEE (reference sequence). There are 13 residues in the CDR3. V was clipped by 2 bases and J by 1 base, with 6 bases between them. CDR3 nucleotide sequence: TGTGCCAGCAGCTTTGGTAAGAACACTGAAGCTTTCTTT. Amino acids: CASSFGKNTEAFF.

This clonotype was seen at least ten times. The J gene is TRBJ2-5, the V gene TRBV10-3, with unresolved D. There are 11 residues in the CDR3. Per germline, CDR1 ENHRY and CDR2 SYGVKD. Deletions cut 6 bases from V and 5 bases from J, with 7 bases between. The CDR3 DNA reads TGTGCCATCAGCCCTGGGGAGACCCAGTACTTC. This encodes CAISPGETQYF.

This clonotype has ten or more counts. The rearrangement uses TRBV4-2 and TRBJ2-3; weak D call: TRBD1 (5 bases). The CDR3 has 18 amino acids. The germline V and J ends were trimmed by 4 bases and 1 base, with 21 bases remaining between them. Germline V gene data show CDR1 as LGHNA and CDR2 as YNFKEQ. The CDR3 DNA sequence: TGTGCCAGCAGCCGTTTTCTGTTGCGAGAAGGGGGCACAGATACGCAGTATTTT. It codes for CASSRFLLREGGTDTQYF.

As concerns this clonotype: A read error may be the cause here, since a much bigger clone is one base away. The chain has TRBV4-3 and TRBJ2-1, with TRBD2 identical over 7 bases. The CDR3 has 16 amino acids. V shed 0 bases and J 7 bases; nucleotides not matched to a gene: 9. Per the germline V gene, CDR1 is LGHNA and CDR2 is YSLEER. CDR3 loop: CASSQDLVGGSNEQFF. The DNA for the CDR3 is TGCGCCAGCAGCCAAGATCTGGTGGGAGGGAGTAATGAGCAGTTCTTC.

Regarding this clonotype: This may be a read error, as it is one base from a much larger clone. The chain has TRBV15 and TRBJ1-1, with unresolved D. Germline V gene sequence: CDR1 LNHNV, CDR2 YYDKDF (reference sequence). This CDR3 comprises 13 residues. This CDR3 is CTTSRDLDTEAFF. Written as DNA, the CDR3 is TGTACCACCAGCAGAGATTTAGACACTGAAGCTTTCTTT.

This chain joins TRBV6-5 and TRBJ1-6; D might be TRBD1 (5 bases). V lost 0 bases to trimming and J lost 3 bases, with 21 bases between them. This CDR3 is built from 20 residues. The germline gives CDR1 MNHEY, CDR2 SVGAGI. The CDR3 sequence: CASSYSSGTSPNYYNSPLHF. The CDR3 DNA follows: TGTGCCAGCAGTTACTCCTCCGGGACTTCACCAAACTACTATAATTCACCCCTCCACTTT.

As to this clonotype: Being one base from a much bigger clone, this may be a read error. V usage is TRBV7-9 and J usage is TRBJ2-3, with TRBD2 matching 10 bases. Germline V CDR1 and CDR2: SEHNR, FQNEAQ (reference sequence). This CDR3 spans 17 amino acids. The CDR3 loop reads CASSRLWASGSTYTQYF. In DNA form, the CDR3 reads TGTGCCAGCAGCCGCTTATGGGCTAGCGGGAGCACATATACGCAGTATTTT.

Regarding this clonotype: With a much larger clone just one base away, this may be a read error. The genes are TRBV4-1 and TRBJ1-6; D is perhaps TRBD1 (6 bases). Per the germline V gene, CDR1 is MGHRA and CDR2 is YSYEKL. The CDR3 contains 15 residues. CDR3 loop: CAISPRGGYNSPLHF. The CDR3 DNA follows: TGCGCCATCAGCCCCAGAGGGGGTTATAATTCACCCCTCCACTTT.

This clonotype was counted at least ten times. J is TRBJ1-2 and V is TRBV28, with D possibly matching TRBD1 (5 bases). V was trimmed by 5 bases and J by 7 bases, leaving 17 bases between them. Germline V gene sequence: CDR1 MDHEN, CDR2 SYDVKM. This CDR3 spans 14 amino acids. The CDR3 protein is CASSIERGPLGYTF. CDR3 coding DNA: TGTGCCAGCAGTATCGAGAGGGGTCCCCTTGGCTACACCTTC.

In the case of this clonotype: Germline is not matched at one junction end, which may reflect a read error. The CDR3 nucleotides are TGCGCCAGCAGATTGGAAGGGGGCACAGACACTGAAGCTTTCTTT. It is translated as CASRLEGGTDTEAFF. V is TRBV5-1 and J is TRBJ1-1; the match to TRBD1 covers 7 bases. Per germline, CDR1 SGHRS and CDR2 YFSETQ. The CDR3 consists of 15 residues.